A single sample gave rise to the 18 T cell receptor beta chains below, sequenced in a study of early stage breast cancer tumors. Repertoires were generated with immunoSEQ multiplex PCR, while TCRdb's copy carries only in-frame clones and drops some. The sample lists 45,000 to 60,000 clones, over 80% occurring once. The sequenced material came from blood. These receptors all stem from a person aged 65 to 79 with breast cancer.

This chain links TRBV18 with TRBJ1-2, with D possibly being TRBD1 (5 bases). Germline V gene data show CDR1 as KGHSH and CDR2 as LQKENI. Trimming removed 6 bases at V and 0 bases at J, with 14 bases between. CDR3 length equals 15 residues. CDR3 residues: CASSPPGGANYGYTF. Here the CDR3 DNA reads TGTGCCAGCTCCCCCCCCGGGGGAGCTAACTATGGCTACACCTTC.

The CDR3 loop reads CASSPGGGGNSPLHF. The DNA for the CDR3 is TGTGCCAGCAGTCCTGGGGGGGGCGGTAATTCACCCCTCCACTTT. The chain recombines TRBV9 with TRBJ1-6; possibly TRBD1 for D (6 bases). CDR1 and CDR2 from the germline V gene are SGDLS and YYNGEE. V dropped 5 bases and J dropped 6 bases, with 15 bases sitting between them. This CDR3 has 15 amino acids.

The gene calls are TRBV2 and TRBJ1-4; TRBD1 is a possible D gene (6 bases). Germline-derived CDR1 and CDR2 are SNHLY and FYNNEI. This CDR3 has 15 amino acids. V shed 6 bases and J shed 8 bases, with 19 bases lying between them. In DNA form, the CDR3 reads TGTGCCAGCAGCGGGACATCAACCCTGGGGGAAAAACTGTTTTTT. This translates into CASSGTSTLGEKLFF. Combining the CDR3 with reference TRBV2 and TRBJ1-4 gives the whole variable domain EPEVTQTPSHQVTQMGQEVILRCVPISNHLYFYWYRQILGQKVEFLVSFYNNEISEKSEIFDDQFSVERPDGSNFTLKIRSTKLEDSAMYFCASSGTSTLGEKLFFGSGTQLSVL.

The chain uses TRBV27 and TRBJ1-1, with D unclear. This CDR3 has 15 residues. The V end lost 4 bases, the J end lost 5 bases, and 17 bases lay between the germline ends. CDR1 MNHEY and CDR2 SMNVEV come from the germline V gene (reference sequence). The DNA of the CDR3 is TGTGCCAGCAGTTCCCCAGCGTTAGCGACGACTGAAGCTTTCTTT. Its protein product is CASSSPALATTEAFF.

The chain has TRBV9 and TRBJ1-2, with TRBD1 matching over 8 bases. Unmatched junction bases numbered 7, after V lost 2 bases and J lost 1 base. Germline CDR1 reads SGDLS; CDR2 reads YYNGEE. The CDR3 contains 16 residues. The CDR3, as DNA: TGTGCCAGCAGCGTTCCCCGGACAGGGAATAACTATGGCTACACCTTC. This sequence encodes CASSVPRTGNNYGYTF.

CDR3 sequence (DNA): TGCAGCTTCCGATCGACTAGCGCGGAGACCCAGTACTTC. Amino acids: CSFRSTSAETQYF. The chain couples TRBV29-1 to TRBJ2-5; 8 bases align to TRBD2. The CDR3 runs to 13 residues. The junction had 10 bases not matched to a gene; V was cut back by 8 bases and J by 5 bases. CDR1 is SQVTM, CDR2 ANQGSEA, per germline. The full variable domain, completed using reference TRBV29-1 and TRBJ2-5, is SAVISQKPSRDICQRGTSLTIQCQVDSQVTMMFWYRQQPGQSLTLIATANQGSEATYESGFVIDKFPISRPNLTFSTLTVSNMSPEDSSIYLCSFRSTSAETQYFGPGTRLLVL.

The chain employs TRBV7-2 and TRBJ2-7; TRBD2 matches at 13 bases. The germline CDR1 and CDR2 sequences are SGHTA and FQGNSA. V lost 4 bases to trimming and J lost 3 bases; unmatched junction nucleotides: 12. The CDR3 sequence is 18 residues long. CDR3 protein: CASSSRGSTSGRIYEQYF. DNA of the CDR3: TGTGCCAGCAGCTCTAGAGGATCGACTAGCGGGAGGATCTACGAGCAGTACTTC.

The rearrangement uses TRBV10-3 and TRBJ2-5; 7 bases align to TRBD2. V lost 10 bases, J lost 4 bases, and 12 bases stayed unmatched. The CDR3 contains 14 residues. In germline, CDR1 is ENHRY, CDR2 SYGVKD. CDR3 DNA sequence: TGTGCCACCGTTTGGGGGGGAGGTTCAGAGACCCAGTACTTC. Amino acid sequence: CATVWGGGSETQYF.

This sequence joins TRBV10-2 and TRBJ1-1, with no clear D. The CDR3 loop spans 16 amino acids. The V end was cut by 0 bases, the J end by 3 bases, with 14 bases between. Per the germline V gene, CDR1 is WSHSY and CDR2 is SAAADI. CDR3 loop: CASSESKGAGYTEAFF. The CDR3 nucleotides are TGCGCCAGCAGTGAGTCTAAGGGCGCGGGTTACACTGAAGCTTTCTTT.

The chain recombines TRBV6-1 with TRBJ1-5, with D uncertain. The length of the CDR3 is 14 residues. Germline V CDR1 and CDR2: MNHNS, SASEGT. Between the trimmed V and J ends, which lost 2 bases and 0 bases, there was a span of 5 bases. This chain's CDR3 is CASSESGSNQPQHF. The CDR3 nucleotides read TGTGCCAGCAGTGAATCCGGTAGCAATCAGCCCCAGCATTTT.

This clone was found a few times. This CDR3 reads CATSRVLAAQETQYF. The CDR3 nucleotides are TGTGCCACCAGCAGAGTGTTAGCGGCCCAAGAGACCCAGTACTTC. V usage is TRBV15 and J usage is TRBJ2-5; D is possibly TRBD2 (6 bases). The CDR3 has 15 amino acids. Germline CDR1 and CDR2: LNHNV and YYDKDF (reference sequence). V lost 1 base, J lost 1 base, and 10 bases lay in between.

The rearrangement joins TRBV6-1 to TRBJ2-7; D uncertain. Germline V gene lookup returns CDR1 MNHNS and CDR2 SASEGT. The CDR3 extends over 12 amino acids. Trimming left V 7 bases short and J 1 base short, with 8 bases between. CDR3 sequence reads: CASTLSSYEQYF. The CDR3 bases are TGTGCCAGCACCTTATCTTCCTACGAGCAGTACTTC.

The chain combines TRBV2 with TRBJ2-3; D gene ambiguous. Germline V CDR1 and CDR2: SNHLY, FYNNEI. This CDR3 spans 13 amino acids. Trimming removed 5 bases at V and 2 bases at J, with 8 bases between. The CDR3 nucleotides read TGTGCCAGCAGTAACCAACTCACAGATACGCAGTATTTT. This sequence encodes CASSNQLTDTQYF.

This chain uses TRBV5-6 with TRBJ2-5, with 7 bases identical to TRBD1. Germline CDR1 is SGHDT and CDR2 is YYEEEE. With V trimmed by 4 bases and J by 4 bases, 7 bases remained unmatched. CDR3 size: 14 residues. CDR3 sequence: CASSPDRVGETQYF. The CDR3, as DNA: TGTGCCAGCAGCCCCGACAGGGTGGGAGAGACCCAGTACTTC.

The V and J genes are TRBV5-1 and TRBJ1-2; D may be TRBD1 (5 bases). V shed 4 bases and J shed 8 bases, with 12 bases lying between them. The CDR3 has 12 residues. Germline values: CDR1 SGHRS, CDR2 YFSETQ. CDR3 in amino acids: CASSAQVGGYTF. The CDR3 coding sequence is TGCGCCAGCAGCGCACAGGTCGGGGGCTACACCTTC.

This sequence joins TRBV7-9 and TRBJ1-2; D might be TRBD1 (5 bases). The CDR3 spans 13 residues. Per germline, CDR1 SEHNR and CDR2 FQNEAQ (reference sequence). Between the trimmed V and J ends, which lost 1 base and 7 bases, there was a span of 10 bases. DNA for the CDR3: TGTGCCAGCAGCTTAGTTGGCAGGGTTGGCTACACCTTC. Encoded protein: CASSLVGRVGYTF.

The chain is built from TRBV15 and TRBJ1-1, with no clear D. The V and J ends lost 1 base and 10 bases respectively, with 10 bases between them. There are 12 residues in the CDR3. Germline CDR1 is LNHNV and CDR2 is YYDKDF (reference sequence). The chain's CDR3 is CATSRVEGTAFF. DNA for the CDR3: TGTGCCACCAGCAGAGTCGAGGGAACAGCTTTCTTT.

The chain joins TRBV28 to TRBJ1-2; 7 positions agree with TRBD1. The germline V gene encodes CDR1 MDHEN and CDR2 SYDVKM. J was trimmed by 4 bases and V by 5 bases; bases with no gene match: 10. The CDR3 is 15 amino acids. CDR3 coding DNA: TGTGCCAGCAGTGCTGTTGGGCAGGGGGGCTATGGCTACACCTTC. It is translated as CASSAVGQGGYGYTF.